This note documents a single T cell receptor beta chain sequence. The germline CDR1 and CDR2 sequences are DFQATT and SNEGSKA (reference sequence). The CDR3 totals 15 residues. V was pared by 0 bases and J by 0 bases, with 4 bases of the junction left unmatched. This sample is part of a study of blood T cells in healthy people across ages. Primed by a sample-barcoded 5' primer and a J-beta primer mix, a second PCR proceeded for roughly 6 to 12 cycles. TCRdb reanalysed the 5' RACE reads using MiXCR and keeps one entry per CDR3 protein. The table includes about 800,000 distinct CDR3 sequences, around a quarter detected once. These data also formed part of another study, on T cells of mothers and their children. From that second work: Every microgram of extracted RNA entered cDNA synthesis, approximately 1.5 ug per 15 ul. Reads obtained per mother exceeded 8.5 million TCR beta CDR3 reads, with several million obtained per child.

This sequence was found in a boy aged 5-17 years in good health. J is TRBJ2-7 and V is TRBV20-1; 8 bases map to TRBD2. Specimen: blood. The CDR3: CSARDRGGISYEQYF. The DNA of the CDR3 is TGCAGTGCTAGAGATCGGGGGGGGATCTCCTACGAGCAGTACTTC.